This TCR beta chain appears in the sequencing data of a study of OX40 agonist ivuxolimab in advanced cancers. The table came from immunoSEQ multiplex PCR; TCRdb's copy has only in-frame clones and leaves some out. The data show tens of thousands of clones, roughly 85% seen once. The CDR3 loop spans 13 amino acids. Germline CDR1 and CDR2: MNHEY and SVGAGI. V lost 5 bases to trimming and J lost 6 bases; unmatched junction nucleotides: 6. The input for sequencing was CD4+ or CD8+ T cells sorted from blood, taken in a trial of the OX40 agonist ivuxolimab. The clonotype originates from an adult with an advanced solid tumor such as melanoma, head and neck, liver or kidney cancer. The chain joins TRBV6-5 to TRBJ1-1, with TRBD1 matching over 7 bases. CDR3 DNA sequence: TGTGCCAGCAGTCTTAACAGGGGCGCTGAAGCTTTCTTT. It codes for CASSLNRGAEAFF.